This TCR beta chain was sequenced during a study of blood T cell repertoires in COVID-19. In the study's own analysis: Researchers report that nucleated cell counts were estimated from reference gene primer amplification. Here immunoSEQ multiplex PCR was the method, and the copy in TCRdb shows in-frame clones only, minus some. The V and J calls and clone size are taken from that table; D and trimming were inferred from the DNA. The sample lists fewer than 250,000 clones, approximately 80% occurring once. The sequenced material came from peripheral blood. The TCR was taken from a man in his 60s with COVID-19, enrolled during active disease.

CDR3 in amino acids: CASSQTGRDEPQHF. The CDR3, as DNA: TGTGCCAGCAGCCAGACAGGTAGAGATGAGCCCCAGCATTTT. The chain employs TRBV4-2 and TRBJ1-5; a possible D gene is TRBD1 (6 bases). Germline V gene data show CDR1 as LGHNA and CDR2 as YNFKEQ. The CDR3 runs 14 residues. Trimming removed 3 bases from V and 8 bases from J, with 14 bases in between.